The sequence of this T cell receptor (beta chain) was determined in a study of shared clonotypes between healthy human individuals (dated by TCRdb to 2020 to 2021). Broadly, across the study: The cohort comprised two women and a few men aged 18 to 49 years. To estimate repertoire size and how much clonotype sharing occurs between individuals, the study deeply sequenced the blood TCR repertoires of about 5 healthy adults. To increase sequencing depth and limit assay-specific biases, TCR repertoire library preparation and sequencing were carried out by different laboratories using diverse techniques. Each donor's leukapheresis produced roughly between about 0.85 and 10 billion PBMCs. Broader findings and caveats from the paper: Pairwise subsampling indicated that sequencing depth was expected to affect the degree of clonotype sharing among donors. Because the study included a small number of donors, the genetic and exposure-history diversity represented was limited. Only blood was sampled, and tissue TCR repertoires likely differ from those in blood.

In the case of this clone: Its binding antigen is unknown. Base-call qualities are not available, and no considerably larger clone is one nucleotide away.

TCR CDR3 regions were amplified from genomic DNA by multiplex PCR using the deep immunoSEQ assay. Extracted genomic DNA from each cell subset was spread evenly across all wells of several immunoSEQ 96-well plates, with each plate serving as a replicate. For unsorted PBMC, roughly 300 ng of genomic DNA, equivalent to around 30,000 T cell genomes, went into each replicate PCR. Unsorted PBMC genomic DNA was sequenced across ten immunoSEQ deep assay plates. Purified libraries were quantified with a Qubit 3.0 fluorometer, sized on a Bioanalyzer 2100, and re-quantified with the KAPA Library Quantification kit. Every immunoSEQ 96-well plate was sequenced on a dedicated single-read 150-cycle Illumina NextSeq 550 flow cell. As for the original processing: The immunoSEQ output contained only junctional sequences without quality scores, so filtering could not match that applied to full-length reads. To assign V/J genes and CDR3, sequences were annotated using PyIR, a Python wrapper for IgBLAST v1.9, with IMGT germline references. Reads with weak V/J assignments (E-value above 1e-6), missing CDR3, stop codons, out-of-frame junctions, or ambiguous translated residues were removed. V3J clonotypes were defined by identical inferred V gene, J gene, and CDR3 amino acid sequence. To compute the percentage overlap between repertoires, the number of shared unique clonotypes was divided by the size of the smaller repertoire. Three approaches were used to assess repertoire richness: RTK rarefaction, the Chao1 estimator, and Recon v2.1 estimates of unobserved clonotypes. The immuneACCESS repertoire file appears here via TCRdb, limited to in-frame rearrangements. These files lack a portion of the clones; in checked studies, under half of the deficit traces to unresolved V genes, and the cause of the others is not known. V and J calls and clone size are those listed in that table; D and trimming were worked out from the DNA. The sample contains hundreds of thousands of clones, around 80% of them found a single time. The top ten clones comprise around 12% of the sample.

The germline V gene gives CDR1 as SNHLY and CDR2 as FYNNEI. Its CDR3 holds 13 amino acids, cysteine through phenylalanine. CDR3 DNA is the only sequence kept; it has 39 bases, read in frame from the first base. V loses 5 bases of germline sequence and J loses 1 base, and the interval between the two ends is 8 bases. The donors were healthy, HIV-negative adults who had no recently reported acute infections or vaccinations. Every donor was a Caucasian adult residing in Nashville, Tennessee, USA. For unsorted samples, 90 million or so PBMCs were counted and genomic DNA was extracted with the QIAamp DNA Blood Mini kit. After blood collection by leukapheresis, PBMCs were isolated using Ficoll-Histopaque density gradient centrifugation and then cryopreserved in the vapor phase of liquid nitrogen.

Recombination connected TRBV2 to TRBJ1-1; the D gene lacks a confident call. The sequenced sample consisted of PBMCs. This sequence was found in a woman aged 40 to 50 in good health. Some clones in this sample may be carry-over from other donors' samples. The DNA is as follows: TGTGCCAGCAGTACAGCCCCGAACACTGAAGCTTTCTTT. Protein translation: CASSTAPNTEAFF.